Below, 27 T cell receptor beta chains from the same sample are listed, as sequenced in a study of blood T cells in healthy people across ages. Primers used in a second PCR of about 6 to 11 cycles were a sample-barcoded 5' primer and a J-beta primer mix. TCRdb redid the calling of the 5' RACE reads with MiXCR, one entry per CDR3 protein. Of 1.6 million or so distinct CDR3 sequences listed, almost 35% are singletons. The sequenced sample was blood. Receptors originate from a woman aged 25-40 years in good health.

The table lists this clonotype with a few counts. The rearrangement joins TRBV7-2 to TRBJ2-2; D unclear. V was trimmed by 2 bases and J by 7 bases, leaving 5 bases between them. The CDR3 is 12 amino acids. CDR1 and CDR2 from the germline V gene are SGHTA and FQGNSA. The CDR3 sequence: CASSLFFGELFF. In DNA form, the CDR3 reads TGTGCCAGCAGCTTATTTTTCGGGGAGCTGTTTTTT.

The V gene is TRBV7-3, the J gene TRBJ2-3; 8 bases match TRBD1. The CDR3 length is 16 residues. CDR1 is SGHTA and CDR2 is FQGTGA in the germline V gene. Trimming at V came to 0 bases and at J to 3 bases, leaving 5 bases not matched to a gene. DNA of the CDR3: TGTGCCAGCAGCTTAACGGGACAGGAACAGACAGATACGCAGTATTTT. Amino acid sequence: CASSLTGQEQTDTQYF.

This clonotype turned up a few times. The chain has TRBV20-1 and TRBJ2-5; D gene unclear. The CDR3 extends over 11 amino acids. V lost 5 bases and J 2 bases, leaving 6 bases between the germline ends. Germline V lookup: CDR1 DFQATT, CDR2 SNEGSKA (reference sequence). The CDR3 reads CSAQKQETQYF. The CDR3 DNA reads TGCAGTGCTCAAAAACAAGAGACCCAGTACTTC.

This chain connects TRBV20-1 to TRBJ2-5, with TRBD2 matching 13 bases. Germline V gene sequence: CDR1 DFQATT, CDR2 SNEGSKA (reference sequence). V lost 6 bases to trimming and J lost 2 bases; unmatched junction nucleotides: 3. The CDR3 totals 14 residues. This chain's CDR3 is CSAGLAGSQETQYF. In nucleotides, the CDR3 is TGCAGTGCGGGACTAGCGGGGAGTCAAGAGACCCAGTACTTC.

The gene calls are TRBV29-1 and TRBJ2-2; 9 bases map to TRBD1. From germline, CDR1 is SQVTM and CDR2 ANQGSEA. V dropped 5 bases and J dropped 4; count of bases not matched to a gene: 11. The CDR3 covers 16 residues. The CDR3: CSVTTFGQGSTGELFF. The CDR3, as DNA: TGCAGCGTTACCACCTTTGGACAGGGGAGCACCGGGGAGCTGTTTTTT.

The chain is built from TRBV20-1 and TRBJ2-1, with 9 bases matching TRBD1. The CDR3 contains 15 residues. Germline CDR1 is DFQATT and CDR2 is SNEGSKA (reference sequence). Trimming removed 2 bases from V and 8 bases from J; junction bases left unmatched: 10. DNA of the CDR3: TGCAGTGCTAGAACAGATACCGGGACAGGGTATGAGCAGTTCTTC. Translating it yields CSARTDTGTGYEQFF.

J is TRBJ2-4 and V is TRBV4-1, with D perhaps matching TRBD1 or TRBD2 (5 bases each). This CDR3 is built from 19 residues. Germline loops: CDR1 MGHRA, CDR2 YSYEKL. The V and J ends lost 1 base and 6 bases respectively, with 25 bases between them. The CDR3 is CASSQAHTRGLGVGNIQYF. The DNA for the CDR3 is TGCGCCAGCAGCCAAGCTCACACCCGAGGCTTGGGGGTTGGAAACATTCAGTACTTC.

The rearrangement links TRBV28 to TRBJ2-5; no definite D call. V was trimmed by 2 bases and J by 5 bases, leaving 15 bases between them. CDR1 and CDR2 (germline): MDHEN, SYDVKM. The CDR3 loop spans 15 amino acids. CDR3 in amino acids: CASSLTRLGKETQYF. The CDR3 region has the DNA TGTGCCAGCAGTTTAACCCGGCTGGGGAAGGAGACCCAGTACTTC.

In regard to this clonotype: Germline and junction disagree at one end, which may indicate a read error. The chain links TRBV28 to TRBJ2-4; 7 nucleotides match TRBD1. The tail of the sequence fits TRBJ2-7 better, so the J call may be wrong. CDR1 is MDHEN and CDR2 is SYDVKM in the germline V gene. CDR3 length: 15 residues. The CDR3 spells CASTVSTGTIYEQYF. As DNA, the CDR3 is TGCGCCAGCACCGTATCGACAGGGACGATCTACGAGCAGTACTTC.

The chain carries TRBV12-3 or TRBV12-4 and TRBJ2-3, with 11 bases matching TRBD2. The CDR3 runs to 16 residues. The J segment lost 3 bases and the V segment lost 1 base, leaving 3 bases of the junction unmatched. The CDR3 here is CASSLDSGRGTDTQYF. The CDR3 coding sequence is TGTGCCAGCAGTTTAGATAGCGGGAGGGGGACAGATACGCAGTATTTT.

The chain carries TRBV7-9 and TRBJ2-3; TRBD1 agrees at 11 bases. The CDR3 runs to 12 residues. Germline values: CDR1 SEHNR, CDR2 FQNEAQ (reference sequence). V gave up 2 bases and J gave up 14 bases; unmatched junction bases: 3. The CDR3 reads CASSLKGTGGYF. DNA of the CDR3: TGTGCCAGCAGCTTAAAGGGGACAGGGGGGTATTTT.

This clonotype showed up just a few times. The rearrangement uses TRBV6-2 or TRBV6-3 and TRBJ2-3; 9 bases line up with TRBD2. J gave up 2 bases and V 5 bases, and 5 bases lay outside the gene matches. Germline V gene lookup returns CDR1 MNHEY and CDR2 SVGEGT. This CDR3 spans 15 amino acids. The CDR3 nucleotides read TGTGCCAGCAGTACGACTAGCGGCTACACAGATACGCAGTATTTT. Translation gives CASSTTSGYTDTQYF.

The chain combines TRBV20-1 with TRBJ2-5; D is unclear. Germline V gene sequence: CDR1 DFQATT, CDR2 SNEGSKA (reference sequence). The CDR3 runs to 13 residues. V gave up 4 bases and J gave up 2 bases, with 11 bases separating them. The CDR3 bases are TGCAGTGCTAATGTCTTACCGCAAGAGACCCAGTACTTC. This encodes CSANVLPQETQYF.

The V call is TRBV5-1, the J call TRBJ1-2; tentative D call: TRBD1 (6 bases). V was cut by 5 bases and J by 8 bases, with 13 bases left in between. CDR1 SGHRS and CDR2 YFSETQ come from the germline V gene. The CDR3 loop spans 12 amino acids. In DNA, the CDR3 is TGCGCCAGCAGTCATCAGCAGGGGGGCTACACCTTC. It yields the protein CASSHQQGGYTF.

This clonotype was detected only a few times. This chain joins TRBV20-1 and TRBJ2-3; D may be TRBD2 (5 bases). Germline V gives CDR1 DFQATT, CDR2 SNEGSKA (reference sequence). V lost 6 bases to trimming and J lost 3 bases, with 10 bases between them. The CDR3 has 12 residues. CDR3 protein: CSAVKRTDTQYF. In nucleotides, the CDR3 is TGCAGTGCCGTGAAGCGGACAGATACGCAGTATTTT.

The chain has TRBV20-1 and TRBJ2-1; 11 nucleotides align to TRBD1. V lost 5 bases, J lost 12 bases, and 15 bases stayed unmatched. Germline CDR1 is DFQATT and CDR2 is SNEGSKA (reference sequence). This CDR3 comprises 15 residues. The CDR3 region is CSAHPGQGARYGQFF. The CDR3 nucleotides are TGCAGTGCTCACCCAGGACAGGGGGCGAGGTATGGGCAGTTCTTC.

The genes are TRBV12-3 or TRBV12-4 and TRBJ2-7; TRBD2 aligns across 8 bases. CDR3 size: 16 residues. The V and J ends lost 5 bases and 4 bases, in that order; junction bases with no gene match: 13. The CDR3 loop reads CASSLTSGKGVYEQYF. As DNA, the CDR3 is TGTGCCAGCAGTCTTACTAGCGGCAAAGGGGTATACGAGCAGTACTTC.

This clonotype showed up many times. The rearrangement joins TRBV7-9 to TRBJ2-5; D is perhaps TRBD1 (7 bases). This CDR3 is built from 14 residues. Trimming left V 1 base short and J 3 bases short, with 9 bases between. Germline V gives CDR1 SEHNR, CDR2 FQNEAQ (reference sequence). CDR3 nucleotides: TGTGCCAGCAGCTTAGGCGGGACAGAAGAGACCCAGTACTTC. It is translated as CASSLGGTEETQYF.

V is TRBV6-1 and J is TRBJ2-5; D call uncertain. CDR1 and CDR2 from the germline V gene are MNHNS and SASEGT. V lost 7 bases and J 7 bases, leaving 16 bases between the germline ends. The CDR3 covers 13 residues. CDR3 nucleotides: TGTGCCAGCACTCGGGTAACTACGGTGACCCAGTACTTC. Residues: CASTRVTTVTQYF.

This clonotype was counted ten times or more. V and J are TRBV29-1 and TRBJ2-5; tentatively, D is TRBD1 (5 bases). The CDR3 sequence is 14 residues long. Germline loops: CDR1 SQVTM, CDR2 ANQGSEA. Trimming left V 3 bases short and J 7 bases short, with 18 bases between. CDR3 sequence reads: CSVETGLSQGTQYF. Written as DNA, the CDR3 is TGCAGCGTTGAGACCGGGCTCTCGCAGGGGACCCAGTACTTC.

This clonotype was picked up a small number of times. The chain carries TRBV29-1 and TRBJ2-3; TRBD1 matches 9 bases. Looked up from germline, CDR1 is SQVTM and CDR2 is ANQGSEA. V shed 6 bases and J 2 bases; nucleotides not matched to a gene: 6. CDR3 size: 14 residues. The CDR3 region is CSVGQGFFTDTQYF. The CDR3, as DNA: TGCAGCGTGGGACAGGGATTTTTCACAGATACGCAGTATTTT.

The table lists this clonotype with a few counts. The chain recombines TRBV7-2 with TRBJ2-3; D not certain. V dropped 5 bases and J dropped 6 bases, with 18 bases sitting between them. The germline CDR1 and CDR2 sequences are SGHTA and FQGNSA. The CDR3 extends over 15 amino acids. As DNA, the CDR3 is TGTGCCAGCAGCCTCTTTCGGCTCCTATCTGATACGCAGTATTTT. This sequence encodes CASSLFRLLSDTQYF.

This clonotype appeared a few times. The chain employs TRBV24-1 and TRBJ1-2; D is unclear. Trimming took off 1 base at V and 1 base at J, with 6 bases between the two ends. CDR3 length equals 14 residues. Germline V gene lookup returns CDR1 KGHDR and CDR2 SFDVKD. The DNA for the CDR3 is TGTGCCACCAGTGATTTCGGCGATAACTATGGCTACACCTTC. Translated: CATSDFGDNYGYTF.

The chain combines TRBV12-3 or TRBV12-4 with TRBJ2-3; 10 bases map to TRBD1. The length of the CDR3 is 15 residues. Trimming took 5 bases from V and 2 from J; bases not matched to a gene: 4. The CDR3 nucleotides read TGTGCCAGCAGTCTCGACAGGGGGCCCACAGATACGCAGTATTTT. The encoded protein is CASSLDRGPTDTQYF.

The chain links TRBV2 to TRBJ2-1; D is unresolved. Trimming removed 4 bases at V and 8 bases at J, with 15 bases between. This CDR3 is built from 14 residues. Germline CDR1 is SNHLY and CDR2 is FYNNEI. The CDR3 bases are TGTGCCAGCAGTGTGAAAGTCGTCTGGGATGAGCAGTTCTTC. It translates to CASSVKVVWDEQFF.

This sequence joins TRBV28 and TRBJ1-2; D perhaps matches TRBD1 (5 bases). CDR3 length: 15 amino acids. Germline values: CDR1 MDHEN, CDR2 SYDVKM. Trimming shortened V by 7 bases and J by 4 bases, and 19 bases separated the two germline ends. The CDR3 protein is CASTIGLSGGYGYTF. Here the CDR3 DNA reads TGTGCCAGCACCATAGGGCTGTCCGGGGGCTATGGCTACACCTTC.

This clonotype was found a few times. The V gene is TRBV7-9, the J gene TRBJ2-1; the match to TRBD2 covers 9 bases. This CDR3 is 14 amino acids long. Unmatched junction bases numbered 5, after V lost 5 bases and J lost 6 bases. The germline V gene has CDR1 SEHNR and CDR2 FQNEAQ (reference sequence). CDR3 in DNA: TGTGCCAGCAGCGTTAGCGGGGGTCTCAATGAGCAGTTCTTC. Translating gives CASSVSGGLNEQFF.